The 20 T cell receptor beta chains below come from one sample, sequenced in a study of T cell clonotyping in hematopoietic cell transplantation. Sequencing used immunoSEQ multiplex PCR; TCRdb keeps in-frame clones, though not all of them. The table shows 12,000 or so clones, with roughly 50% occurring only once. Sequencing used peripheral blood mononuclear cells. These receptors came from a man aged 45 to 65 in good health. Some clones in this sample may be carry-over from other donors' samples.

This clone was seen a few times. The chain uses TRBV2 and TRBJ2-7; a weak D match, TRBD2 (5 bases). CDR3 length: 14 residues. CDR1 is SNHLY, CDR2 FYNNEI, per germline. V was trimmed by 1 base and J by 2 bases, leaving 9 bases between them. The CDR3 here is CASSEGRGTYEQYF. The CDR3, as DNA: TGTGCCAGCAGTGAAGGGAGAGGGACCTACGAGCAGTACTTC.

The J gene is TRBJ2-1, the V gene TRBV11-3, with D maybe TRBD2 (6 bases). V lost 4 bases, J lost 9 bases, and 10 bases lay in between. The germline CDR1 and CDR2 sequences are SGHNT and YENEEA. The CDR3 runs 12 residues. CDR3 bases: TGTGCCAGCAGCTGGGAGGCTGCTGAGCAGTTCTTC. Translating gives CASSWEAAEQFF.

CDR3 nucleotide sequence: TGTGCCAGCAGCTTAAGACCTAGCTTTAACGAGCAGTACTTC. Encoded protein: CASSLRPSFNEQYF. The chain links TRBV6-6 to TRBJ2-7; tentatively, D is TRBD2 (5 bases). Deletions cut 6 bases from V and 5 bases from J, with 17 bases between. Germline CDR1 is MNHNY and CDR2 is SVGAGI (reference sequence). The CDR3 spans 14 residues.

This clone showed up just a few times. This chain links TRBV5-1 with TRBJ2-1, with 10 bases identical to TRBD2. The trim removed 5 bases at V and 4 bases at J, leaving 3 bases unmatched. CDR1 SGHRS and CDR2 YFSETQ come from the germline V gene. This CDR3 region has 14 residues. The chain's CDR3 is CASSSAGGYNEQFF. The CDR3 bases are TGCGCCAGCAGTTCAGCGGGAGGGTACAATGAGCAGTTCTTC.

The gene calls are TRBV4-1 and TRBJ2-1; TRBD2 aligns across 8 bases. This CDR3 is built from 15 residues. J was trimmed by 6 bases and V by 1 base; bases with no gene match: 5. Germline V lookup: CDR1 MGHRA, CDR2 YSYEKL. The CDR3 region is CASSQGLAGLNEQFF. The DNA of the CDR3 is TGCGCCAGCAGCCAAGGTCTAGCGGGTCTCAATGAGCAGTTCTTC.

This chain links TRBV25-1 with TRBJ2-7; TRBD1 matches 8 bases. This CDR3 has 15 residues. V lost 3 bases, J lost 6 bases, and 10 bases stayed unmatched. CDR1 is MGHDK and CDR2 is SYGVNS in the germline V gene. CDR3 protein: CASSDRGQLRSEQYF. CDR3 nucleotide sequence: TGTGCCAGCAGTGACAGGGGGCAACTTCGGAGCGAGCAGTACTTC.

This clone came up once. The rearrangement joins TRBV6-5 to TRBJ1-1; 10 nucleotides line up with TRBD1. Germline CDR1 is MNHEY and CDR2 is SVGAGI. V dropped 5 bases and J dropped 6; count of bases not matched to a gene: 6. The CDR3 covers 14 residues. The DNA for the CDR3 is TGTGCCAGCAGTCCGACAGGGGGCAGGGCTGAAGCTTTCTTT. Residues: CASSPTGGRAEAFF.

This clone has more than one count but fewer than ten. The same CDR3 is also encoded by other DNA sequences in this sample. The CDR3 sequence: CAWRTGVNYEQYF. The CDR3, as DNA: TGTGCCTGGAGGACAGGGGTAAACTACGAGCAGTACTTC. The chain links TRBV30 to TRBJ2-7, with TRBD1 matching 8 bases. Looked up from germline, CDR1 is GTSNPN and CDR2 is SVGIG (reference sequence). The CDR3 is 13 residues long. The junction had 4 bases not matched to a gene; V was cut back by 3 bases and J by 3 bases.

In DNA, the CDR3 is TGCAGCGTTGAATCCGGGACAGGGGTAGGGACCGGGGAGCTGTTTTTT. Translating it yields CSVESGTGVGTGELFF. This chain uses TRBV29-1 with TRBJ2-2, with 10 bases identical to TRBD1. The junction had 8 bases not matched to a gene; V was cut back by 2 bases and J by 5 bases. The CDR3 has 16 residues. CDR1 and CDR2 (germline): SQVTM, ANQGSEA.

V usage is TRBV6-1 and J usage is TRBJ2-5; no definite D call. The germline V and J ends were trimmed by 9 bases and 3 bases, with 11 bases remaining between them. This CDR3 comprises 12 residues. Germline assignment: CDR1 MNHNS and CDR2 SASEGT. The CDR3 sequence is CASRRPKETQYF. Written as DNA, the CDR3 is TGTGCCAGTCGCCGACCAAAAGAGACCCAGTACTTC.

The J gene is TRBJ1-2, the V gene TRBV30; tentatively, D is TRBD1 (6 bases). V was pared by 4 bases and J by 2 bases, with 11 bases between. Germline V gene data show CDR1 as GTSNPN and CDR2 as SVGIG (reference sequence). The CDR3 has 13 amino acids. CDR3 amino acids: CAWIGQTNYGYTF. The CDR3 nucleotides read TGTGCCTGGATTGGACAGACAAACTATGGCTACACCTTC.

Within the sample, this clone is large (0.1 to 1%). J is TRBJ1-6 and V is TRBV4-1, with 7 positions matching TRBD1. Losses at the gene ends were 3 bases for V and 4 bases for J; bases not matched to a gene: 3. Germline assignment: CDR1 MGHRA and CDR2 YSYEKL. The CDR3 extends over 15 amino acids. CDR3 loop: CASSQPGQYNSPLHF. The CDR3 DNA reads TGCGCCAGCAGCCAGCCGGGACAGTATAATTCACCCCTCCACTTT.

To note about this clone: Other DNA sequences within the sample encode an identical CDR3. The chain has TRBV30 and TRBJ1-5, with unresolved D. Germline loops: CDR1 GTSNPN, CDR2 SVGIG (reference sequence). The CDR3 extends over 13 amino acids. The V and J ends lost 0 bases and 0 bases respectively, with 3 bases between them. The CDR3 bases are TGTGCCTGGAGTGTTGGTAGCAATCAGCCCCAGCATTTT. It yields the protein CAWSVGSNQPQHF.

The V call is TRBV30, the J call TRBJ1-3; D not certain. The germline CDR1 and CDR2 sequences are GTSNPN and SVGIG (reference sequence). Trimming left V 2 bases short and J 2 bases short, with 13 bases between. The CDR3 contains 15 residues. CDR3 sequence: CAWSSIGLAGNTIYF. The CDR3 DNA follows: TGTGCCTGGAGTTCTATTGGGCTCGCTGGAAACACCATATATTTT. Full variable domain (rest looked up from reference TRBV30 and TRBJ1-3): SQTIHQWPATLVQPVGSPLSLECTVEGTSNPNLYWYRQAAGRGLQLLFYSVGIGQISSEVPQNLSASRPQDRQFILSSKKLLLSDSGFYLCAWSSIGLAGNTIYFGEGSWLTVV.

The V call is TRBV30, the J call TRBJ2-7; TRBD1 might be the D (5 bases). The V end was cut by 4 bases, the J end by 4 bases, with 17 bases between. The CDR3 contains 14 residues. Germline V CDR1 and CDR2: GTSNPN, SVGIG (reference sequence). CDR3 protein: CAWKNIGAGYEQYF. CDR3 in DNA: TGTGCCTGGAAGAACATTGGGGCTGGTTACGAGCAGTACTTC.

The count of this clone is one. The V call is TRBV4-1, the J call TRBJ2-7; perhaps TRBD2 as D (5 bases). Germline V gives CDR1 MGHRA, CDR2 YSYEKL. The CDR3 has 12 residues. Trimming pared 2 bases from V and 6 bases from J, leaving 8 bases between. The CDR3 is CASSQIAGEQYF. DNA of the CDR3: TGCGCCAGCAGCCAAATTGCGGGCGAGCAGTACTTC.

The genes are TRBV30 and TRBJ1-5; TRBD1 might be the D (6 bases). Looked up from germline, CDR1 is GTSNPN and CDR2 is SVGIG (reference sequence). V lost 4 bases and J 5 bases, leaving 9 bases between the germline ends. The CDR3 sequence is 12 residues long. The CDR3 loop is CAWNAGDQPQHF. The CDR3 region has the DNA TGTGCCTGGAACGCAGGGGATCAGCCCCAGCATTTT.

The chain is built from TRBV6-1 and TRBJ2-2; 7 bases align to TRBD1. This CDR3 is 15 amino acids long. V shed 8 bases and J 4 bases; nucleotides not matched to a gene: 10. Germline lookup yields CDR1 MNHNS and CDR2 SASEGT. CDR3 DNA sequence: TGTGCCAGCGAGACCTCGAGGGGGCCCACCGGGGAGCTGTTTTTT. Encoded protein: CASETSRGPTGELFF.

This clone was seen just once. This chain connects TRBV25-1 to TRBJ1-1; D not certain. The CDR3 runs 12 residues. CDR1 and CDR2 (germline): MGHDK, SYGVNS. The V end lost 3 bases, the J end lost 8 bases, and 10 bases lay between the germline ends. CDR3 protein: CASSDSPLEAFF. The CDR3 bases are TGTGCCAGCAGTGACTCCCCCCTCGAAGCTTTCTTT.

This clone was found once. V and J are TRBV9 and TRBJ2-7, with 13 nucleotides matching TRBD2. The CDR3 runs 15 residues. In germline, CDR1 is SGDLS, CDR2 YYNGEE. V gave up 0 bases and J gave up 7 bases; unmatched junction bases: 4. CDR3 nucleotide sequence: TGTGCCAGCAGCGTAGGGACTAGCGGGAGTCAAGAGCAGTACTTC. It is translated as CASSVGTSGSQEQYF.